The rows below give T cell receptor beta chains drawn from one sample of a study of blood T cells in healthy people across ages. MiXCR, applied by TCRdb to the 5' RACE reads, yields one record per CDR3 protein. The table shows about 730,000 distinct CDR3 sequences, with approximately 39% occurring only once. Specimen: blood. Every receptor here comes from a woman aged 55-70 years in good health. Both conserved end residues are part of each CDR3. Each record gives: CDR3 protein, CDR3 DNA, J gene, clone size, D gene, V gene, CDR3 length. D genes are given only for firm matches. For some rows the clone size is stated as once, few or many, or as a class when expanded; others skip it.

cdr3_aa: CASRKTSGLYEQYF; cdr3_nt: TGTGCCAGCAGGAAGACTAGCGGGCTTTACGAGCAGTACTTC; j_call: TRBJ2-7; clone_size: .; d_call: TRBD2; v_call: TRBV2; cdr3_length: 14
cdr3_aa: CAIAASETQYF; cdr3_nt: TGTGCCATCGCGGCCTCAGAGACCCAGTACTTC; j_call: TRBJ2-5; clone_size: few; d_call: .; v_call: TRBV10-3; cdr3_length: 11
cdr3_aa: CTSSPVSYGYTF; cdr3_nt: TGCACCAGCAGCCCCGTAAGCTATGGCTACACCTTC; j_call: TRBJ1-2; clone_size: .; d_call: .; v_call: TRBV5-1; cdr3_length: 12
cdr3_aa: CASSVPLTPYEQYF; cdr3_nt: TGTGCCAGCAGTGTACCCCTGACGCCCTACGAGCAGTACTTC; j_call: TRBJ2-7; clone_size: few; d_call: .; v_call: TRBV2; cdr3_length: 14
cdr3_aa: CATQTSGTDTQYF; cdr3_nt: TGTGCCACCCAAACTAGCGGCACAGATACGCAGTATTTT; j_call: TRBJ2-3; clone_size: .; d_call: TRBD2; v_call: TRBV15; cdr3_length: 13
cdr3_aa: CSARARDTPEWDTQYF; cdr3_nt: TGCAGTGCTAGAGCTCGCGACACCCCTGAATGGGATACGCAGTATTTT; j_call: TRBJ2-3; clone_size: few; d_call: .; v_call: TRBV20-1; cdr3_length: 16
cdr3_aa: CASSSASAPYNEQYF; cdr3_nt: TGTGCCAGCAGCTCAGCCTCGGCCCCGTACAATGAGCAGTACTTC; j_call: TRBJ2-7; clone_size: .; d_call: .; v_call: TRBV5-6; cdr3_length: 15
cdr3_aa: CASSFQTGLSLNTEAFF; cdr3_nt: TGTGCCAGCAGTTTTCAGACAGGGCTATCCCTGAACACTGAAGCTTTCTTT; j_call: TRBJ1-1; clone_size: .; d_call: TRBD1; v_call: TRBV12-3/TRBV12-4; cdr3_length: 17
cdr3_aa: CASSLVHRGSSPLHF; cdr3_nt: TGTGCCAGCAGCTTAGTTCACAGGGGGTCATCACCCCTCCACTTT; j_call: TRBJ1-6; clone_size: .; d_call: TRBD1; v_call: TRBV7-2; cdr3_length: 15
cdr3_aa: CSARDLMSQGATDTQYF; cdr3_nt: TGCAGTGCTAGAGATCTGATGTCACAGGGGGCCACAGATACGCAGTATTTT; j_call: TRBJ2-3; clone_size: .; d_call: TRBD1; v_call: TRBV20-1; cdr3_length: 17
cdr3_aa: CASSLAASGGPPDTQYF; cdr3_nt: TGCGCCAGCAGCTTGGCCGCCTCGGGGGGGCCCCCAGATACGCAGTATTTT; j_call: TRBJ2-3; clone_size: .; d_call: TRBD2; v_call: TRBV5-1; cdr3_length: 17
cdr3_aa: CSARYGSSTDTQYF; cdr3_nt: TGCAGTGCTAGGTACGGGTCTAGCACAGATACGCAGTATTTT; j_call: TRBJ2-3; clone_size: many; d_call: .; v_call: TRBV20-1; cdr3_length: 14
cdr3_aa: CSVEDPQGEGYTF; cdr3_nt: TGCAGCGTTGAAGATCCCCAGGGGGAGGGCTACACCTTC; j_call: TRBJ1-2; clone_size: many; d_call: TRBD1; v_call: TRBV29-1; cdr3_length: 13
cdr3_aa: CASSQDQGTADTQYF; cdr3_nt: TGCGCCAGCAGCCAGGATCAGGGTACGGCAGATACGCAGTATTTT; j_call: TRBJ2-3; clone_size: .; d_call: .; v_call: TRBV4-3; cdr3_length: 15
cdr3_aa: CAISDDTQETQYF; cdr3_nt: TGTGCCATCAGTGACGACACCCAAGAGACCCAGTACTTC; j_call: TRBJ2-5; clone_size: .; d_call: .; v_call: TRBV10-3; cdr3_length: 13
cdr3_aa: CSTKRGFTKAFF; cdr3_nt: TGCAGCACAAAAAGGGGATTTACTAAAGCTTTCTTT; j_call: TRBJ1-1; clone_size: .; d_call: .; v_call: TRBV29-1; cdr3_length: 12
cdr3_aa: CASSYGRDSYEQYF; cdr3_nt: TGTGCCAGCAGTTACGGTCGGGACTCCTACGAGCAGTACTTC; j_call: TRBJ2-7; clone_size: .; d_call: .; v_call: TRBV6-5; cdr3_length: 14
cdr3_aa: CASSSSGGVAFEQYF; cdr3_nt: TGTGCCAGCAGTTCCTCAGGGGGAGTGGCCTTCGAGCAGTACTTC; j_call: TRBJ2-7; clone_size: many; d_call: TRBD1; v_call: TRBV6-5; cdr3_length: 15
cdr3_aa: CASSEEGATYEQYF; cdr3_nt: TGCGCCAGCAGCGAGGAAGGGGCTACCTACGAGCAGTACTTC; j_call: TRBJ2-7; clone_size: once; d_call: .; v_call: TRBV5-1; cdr3_length: 14
cdr3_aa: CASSGRDKTMNTEAFF; cdr3_nt: TGCGCCAGCAGCGGGCGGGACAAGACGATGAACACTGAAGCTTTCTTT; j_call: TRBJ1-1; clone_size: .; d_call: .; v_call: TRBV5-1; cdr3_length: 16
cdr3_aa: CSAQRQGADTEAFF; cdr3_nt: TGCAGTGCCCAGAGACAGGGGGCGGACACTGAAGCTTTCTTT; j_call: TRBJ1-1; clone_size: .; d_call: TRBD1; v_call: TRBV20-1; cdr3_length: 14
cdr3_aa: CASSIGLAGGQDTQYF; cdr3_nt: TGTGCCAGCAGCATCGGACTAGCGGGGGGGCAAGATACGCAGTATTTT; j_call: TRBJ2-3; clone_size: few; d_call: TRBD2; v_call: TRBV7-3; cdr3_length: 16
cdr3_aa: CASSPEEGAYEQYF; cdr3_nt: TGTGCCAGCAGCCCTGAAGAGGGGGCCTACGAGCAGTACTTC; j_call: TRBJ2-7; clone_size: few; d_call: .; v_call: TRBV11-1; cdr3_length: 14
cdr3_aa: CSSASGSEQYF; cdr3_nt: TGCAGTTCAGCCTCGGGGAGCGAGCAGTACTTC; j_call: TRBJ2-7; clone_size: .; d_call: .; v_call: TRBV20-1; cdr3_length: 11
cdr3_aa: CSARDEGGGSEKLFF; cdr3_nt: TGCAGTGCTAGAGATGAGGGAGGGGGAAGTGAAAAACTGTTTTTT; j_call: TRBJ1-4; clone_size: few; d_call: .; v_call: TRBV20-1; cdr3_length: 15
cdr3_aa: CASSLDVQDRGYQETQYF; cdr3_nt: TGTGCCAGCAGCTTAGACGTCCAGGACAGGGGGTACCAAGAGACCCAGTACTTC; j_call: TRBJ2-5; clone_size: .; d_call: TRBD1; v_call: TRBV11-2; cdr3_length: 18
cdr3_aa: CASSFARKNNEQFF; cdr3_nt: TGTGCCAGCAGTTTCGCGCGGAAGAACAATGAGCAGTTCTTC; j_call: TRBJ2-1; clone_size: .; d_call: .; v_call: TRBV6-5; cdr3_length: 14
cdr3_aa: CASSLVRGDEQYF; cdr3_nt: TGTGCCAGCAGCTTAGTTCGAGGGGACGAGCAGTACTTC; j_call: TRBJ2-7; clone_size: few; d_call: .; v_call: TRBV11-1; cdr3_length: 13
cdr3_aa: CASSRTGSNTEAFF; cdr3_nt: TGTGCCAGCAGCCGGACAGGGTCGAACACTGAAGCTTTCTTT; j_call: TRBJ1-1; clone_size: .; d_call: TRBD1; v_call: TRBV7-2; cdr3_length: 14
cdr3_aa: CASRGGGAAYEQYF; cdr3_nt: TGTGCCAGCAGGGGGGGTGGAGCAGCCTACGAGCAGTACTTC; j_call: TRBJ2-7; clone_size: .; d_call: .; v_call: TRBV28; cdr3_length: 14
cdr3_aa: CASRLGQGDNQPQHF; cdr3_nt: TGTGCCAGCAGGTTGGGACAGGGGGATAATCAGCCCCAGCATTTT; j_call: TRBJ1-5; clone_size: many; d_call: TRBD1; v_call: TRBV6-6; cdr3_length: 15
cdr3_aa: CASTASTGNTGANVLTF; cdr3_nt: TGTGCCAGCACAGCTTCTACAGGGAATACTGGGGCCAACGTCCTGACTTTC; j_call: TRBJ2-6; clone_size: few; d_call: .; v_call: TRBV28; cdr3_length: 17
cdr3_aa: CASSLKTGGLGNEQYF; cdr3_nt: TGTGCCAGTAGTCTTAAGACAGGGGGACTCGGCAATGAGCAGTACTTC; j_call: TRBJ2-5; clone_size: .; d_call: TRBD1; v_call: TRBV19; cdr3_length: 16
cdr3_aa: CASSPPRGQGKDTQYF; cdr3_nt: TGTGCCAGCTCACCACCACGGGGACAGGGGAAAGATACGCAGTATTTT; j_call: TRBJ2-3; clone_size: .; d_call: TRBD1; v_call: TRBV18; cdr3_length: 16
cdr3_aa: CASSLERGVSTYEQYF; cdr3_nt: TGTGCCAGCAGTTTAGAGCGGGGTGTCTCAACCTACGAGCAGTACTTC; j_call: TRBJ2-7; clone_size: few; d_call: TRBD2; v_call: TRBV28; cdr3_length: 16